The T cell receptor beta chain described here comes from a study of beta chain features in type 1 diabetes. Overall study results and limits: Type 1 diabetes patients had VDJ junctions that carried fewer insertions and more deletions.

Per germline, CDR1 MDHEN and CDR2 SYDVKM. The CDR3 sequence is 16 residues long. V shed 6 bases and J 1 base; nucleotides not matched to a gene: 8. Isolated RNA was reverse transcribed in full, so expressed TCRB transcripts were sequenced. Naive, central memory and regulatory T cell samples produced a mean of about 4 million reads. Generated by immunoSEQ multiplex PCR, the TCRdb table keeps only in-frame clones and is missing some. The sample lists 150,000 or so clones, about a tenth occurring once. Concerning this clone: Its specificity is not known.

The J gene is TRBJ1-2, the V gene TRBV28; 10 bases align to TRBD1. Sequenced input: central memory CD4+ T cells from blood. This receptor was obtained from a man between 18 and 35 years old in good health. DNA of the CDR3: TGTGCCAGCAGGATTGGGACAGGGGATTTTAACTATGGCTACACCTTC. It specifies CASRIGTGDFNYGYTF.